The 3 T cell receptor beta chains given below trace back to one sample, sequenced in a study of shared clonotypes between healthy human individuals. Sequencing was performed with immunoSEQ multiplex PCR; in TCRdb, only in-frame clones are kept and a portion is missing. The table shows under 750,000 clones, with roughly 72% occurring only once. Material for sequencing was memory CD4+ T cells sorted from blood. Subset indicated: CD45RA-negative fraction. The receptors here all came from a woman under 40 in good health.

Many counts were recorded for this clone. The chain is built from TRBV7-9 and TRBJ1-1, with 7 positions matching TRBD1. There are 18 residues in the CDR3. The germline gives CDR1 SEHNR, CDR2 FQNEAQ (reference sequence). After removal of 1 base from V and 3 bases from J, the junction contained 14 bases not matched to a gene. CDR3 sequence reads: CASSLVVLKTGRYTEAFF. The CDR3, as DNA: TGTGCCAGCAGCTTAGTGGTCTTGAAGACAGGGCGTTACACTGAAGCTTTCTTT.

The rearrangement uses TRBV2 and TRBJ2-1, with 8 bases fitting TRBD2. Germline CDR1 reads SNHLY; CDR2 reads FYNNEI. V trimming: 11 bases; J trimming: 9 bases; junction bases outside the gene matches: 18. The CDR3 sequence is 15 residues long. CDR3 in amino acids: CAAPGAREDGGEQFF. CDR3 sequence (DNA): TGTGCCGCCCCGGGGGCGCGGGAGGACGGTGGTGAGCAGTTCTTC.

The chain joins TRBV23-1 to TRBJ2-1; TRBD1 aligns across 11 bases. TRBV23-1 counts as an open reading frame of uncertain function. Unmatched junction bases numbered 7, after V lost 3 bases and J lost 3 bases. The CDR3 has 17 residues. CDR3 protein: CASSHRGQGAYYNEQFF. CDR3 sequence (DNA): TGCGCCAGCAGTCATCGTGGACAGGGGGCTTACTACAATGAGCAGTTCTTC.